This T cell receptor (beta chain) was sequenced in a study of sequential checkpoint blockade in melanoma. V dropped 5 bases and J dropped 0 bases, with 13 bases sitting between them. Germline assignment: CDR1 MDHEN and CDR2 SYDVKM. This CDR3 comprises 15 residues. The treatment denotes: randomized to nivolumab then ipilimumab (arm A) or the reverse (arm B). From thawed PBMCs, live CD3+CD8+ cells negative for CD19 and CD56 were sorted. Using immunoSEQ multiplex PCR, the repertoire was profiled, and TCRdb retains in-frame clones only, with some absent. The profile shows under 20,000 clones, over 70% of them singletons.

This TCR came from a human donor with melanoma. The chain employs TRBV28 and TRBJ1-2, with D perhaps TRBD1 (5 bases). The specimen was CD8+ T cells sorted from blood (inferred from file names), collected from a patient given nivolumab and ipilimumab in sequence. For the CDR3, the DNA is TGTGCCAGCAGTCCTCCCCGGACACCTAACTATGGCTACACCTTC. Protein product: CASSPPRTPNYGYTF.